This T cell receptor (beta chain) was captured by sequencing in a study of human T cells and chemical hapten exposure. The CDR3 is made up of 15 amino acids. Per the germline V gene, CDR1 is MNHEY and CDR2 is SVGEGT. V shed 5 bases, J shed 7 bases, and the junction held 9 bases outside the gene matches. In the source study's methods: TCR counts had a median of around 94,000 per sample and spanned roughly 23,224 to 750,000. TCRdb passed the RACE reads through MiXCR, listing each CDR3 protein once. For this entry, the V and J calls and clone size follow TCRdb and not the study's own pipeline. This sample has around 160,000 distinct CDR3 sequences, with 13% to 15% found just once. The time point: patch test 1, 2 weeks after DPC sensitization. This sample's treatment: therapeutic diphenylcyclopropenone sensitization with weekly scalp DPC.

The receptor was isolated from a woman between 25 and 40 years old with alopecia areata. Some clones in this sample may be carry-over from other donors' samples. Sample: whole blood, taken in connection with sensitization to the hapten diphenylcyclopropenone (DPC). V usage is TRBV6-2 or TRBV6-3 and J usage is TRBJ2-1, with 9 bases fitting TRBD2. CDR3 in amino acids: CASSKPGLADNEQFF. DNA for the CDR3: TGTGCCAGCAGTAAGCCGGGACTAGCCGATAATGAGCAGTTCTTC.